This T cell receptor beta chain derives from a study of CD8 T cells in ankylosing spondylitis. MiXCR, applied by TCRdb to the 5' RACE reads, yields one record per CDR3 protein. The sample carries around 29,000 distinct CDR3 sequences, around 5.2% recorded once. By share, this clonotype ranks as medium-sized. This TCR was recovered from a female donor with ankylosing spondylitis or in good health (not recorded which). Source material: blood, either unsorted or a sorted T cell fraction (not recorded which).

CDR3 loop: CASSVSGANVLTF. CDR3 DNA sequence: TGTGCCAGCAGCGTCTCTGGGGCCAACGTCCTGACTTTC. The J gene is TRBJ2-6, the V gene TRBV9; D not resolved. This CDR3 has 13 residues. CDR1 and CDR2 from the germline V gene are SGDLS and YYNGEE. With 2 bases removed from V and 0 bases from J, the gap between germline ends came to 0 bases. Drawing the rest from reference TRBV9 and TRBJ2-6, the complete variable domain is DSGVTQTPKHLITATGQRVTLRCSPRSGDLSVYWYQQSLDQGLQFLIQYYNGEERAKGNILERFSAQQFPDLHSELNLSSLELGDSALYFCASSVSGANVLTFGAGSRLTVL.